The clone carrying this T cell receptor (beta chain) showed up just a few times. The antigen is not known. Germline V gene lookup returns CDR1 SGHRS and CDR2 YFSETQ. V was pared by 0 bases and J by 7 bases, with 20 bases between. This CDR3 has 17 residues. The record originates from a study of type 1 regulatory T cells. Via MiXCR, TCRdb re-called the reads, giving one row per CDR3 protein. The sample contains roughly 67,000 distinct CDR3 sequences, 50% to 70% of which appear only once. The sequencing sample was made of cultured T cells, either the whole culture or a sorted T cell fraction (not recorded which). Sample subset: Tr1-enriched cell product generated in vitro against host alloantigens. The gene calls are TRBV5-1 and TRBJ2-1, with D perhaps matching TRBD1 or TRBD2 (6 bases each). This TCR was sampled from a human donor in good health. This CDR3 is CASSLAGSTGGGNEQFF. The CDR3 DNA is TGCGCCAGCAGCTTGGCCGGGTCTACCGGAGGGGGGAATGAGCAGTTCTTC.